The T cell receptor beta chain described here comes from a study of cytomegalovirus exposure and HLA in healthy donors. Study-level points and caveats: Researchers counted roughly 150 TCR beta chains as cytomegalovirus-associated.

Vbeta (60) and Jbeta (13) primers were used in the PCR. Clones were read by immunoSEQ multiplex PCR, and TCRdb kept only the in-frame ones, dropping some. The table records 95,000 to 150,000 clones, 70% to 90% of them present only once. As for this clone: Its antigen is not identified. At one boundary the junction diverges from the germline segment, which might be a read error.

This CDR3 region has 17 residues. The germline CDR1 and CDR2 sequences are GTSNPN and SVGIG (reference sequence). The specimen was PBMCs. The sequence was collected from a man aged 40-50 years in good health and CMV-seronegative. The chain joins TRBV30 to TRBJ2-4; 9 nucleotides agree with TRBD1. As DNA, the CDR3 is TGTGCCTGGAGAGAAAACACAGGGGGCGCAGCCAAAAACAGTCAGTACTTC. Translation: CAWRENTGGAAKNSQYF.